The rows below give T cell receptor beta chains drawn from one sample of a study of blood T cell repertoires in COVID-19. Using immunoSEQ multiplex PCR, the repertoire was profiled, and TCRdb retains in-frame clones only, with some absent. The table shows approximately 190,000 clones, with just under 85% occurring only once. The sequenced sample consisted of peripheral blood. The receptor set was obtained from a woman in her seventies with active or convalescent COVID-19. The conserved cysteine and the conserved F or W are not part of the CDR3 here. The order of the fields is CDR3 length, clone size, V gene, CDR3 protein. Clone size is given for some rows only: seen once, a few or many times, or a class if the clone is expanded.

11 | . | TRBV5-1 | ASSPRDFNEQF
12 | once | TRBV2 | ASRGAFSSYEQY
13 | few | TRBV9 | ASSSRTGDGSPLH
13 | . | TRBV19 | ASSIGDTGLRGYT
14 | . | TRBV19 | ASSTPGTSASYEQY
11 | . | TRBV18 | ASSPGQEETQY
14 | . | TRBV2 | ASRGLAGGHTGELF
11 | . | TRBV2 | ASTGQVWETQY
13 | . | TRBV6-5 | ASSKRQGGGQPQH
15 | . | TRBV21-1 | ASSSRLTSGLSNEQF
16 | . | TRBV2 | ASSPPGTSRSFTDTQY
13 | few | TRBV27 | ASSLSSTGGSGYT
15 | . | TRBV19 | ASRAGTSGRVYNEQF
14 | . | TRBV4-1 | ASSQEMAAASAEQY
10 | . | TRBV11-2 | ASSFLYAEAF
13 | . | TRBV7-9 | ASSTTSGRSYEQY
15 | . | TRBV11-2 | ASSLELAGGSSYEQY
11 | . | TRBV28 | ASGGLDGETQY
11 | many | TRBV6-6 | ASNTGGSGEQY
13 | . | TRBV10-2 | ASSEARASWFPEF